This T cell receptor beta chain was identified during a study of shared clonotypes between healthy human individuals. Germline values: CDR1 SGHVS, CDR2 FQNEAQ. The junction had 12 bases not matched to a gene; V was cut back by 5 bases and J by 7 bases. The CDR3 contains 18 residues. General observations from the study: Inspection by rarefaction showed sorted-subset sequencing to be incomplete despite large depth. There were few donors, and this limited the genetic and exposure-history diversity represented. Deeper or shallower sequencing was expected to change how clonotypes are shared among donors.

To note about this clone: What it recognizes is unknown.

Assay used: immunoSEQ multiplex PCR; TCRdb lists only in-frame clones, some missing. Of around 610,000 clones in the sample, approximately 96% were seen once. Positively selected for CCR7, the CD45RO-negative cells used as naive CD8 cells excluded terminally differentiated effector memory CD45RA+ cells. This TCR derives from a woman aged 25 to 39 in good health. The chain joins TRBV7-8 to TRBJ2-1; 15 nucleotides align to TRBD2. Sequencing was performed on naive CD8+ T cells sorted from blood. The CDR3 DNA follows: TGTGCCAGCAGCCTCCAAGGGACTAGCGGGAGGTGGGAAAATGAGCAGTTCTTC. This encodes CASSLQGTSGRWENEQFF.